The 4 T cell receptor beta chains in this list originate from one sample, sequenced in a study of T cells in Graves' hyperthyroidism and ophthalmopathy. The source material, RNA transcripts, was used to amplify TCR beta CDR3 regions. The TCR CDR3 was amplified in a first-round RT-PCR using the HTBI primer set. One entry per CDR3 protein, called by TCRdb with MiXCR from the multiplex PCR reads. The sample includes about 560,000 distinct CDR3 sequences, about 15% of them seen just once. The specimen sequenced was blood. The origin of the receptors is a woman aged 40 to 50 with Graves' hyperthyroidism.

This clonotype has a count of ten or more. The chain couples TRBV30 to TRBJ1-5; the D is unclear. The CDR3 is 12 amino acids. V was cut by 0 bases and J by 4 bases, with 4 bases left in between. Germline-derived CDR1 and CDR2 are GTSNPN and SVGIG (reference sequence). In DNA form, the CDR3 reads TGTGCCTGGAGTGTTTTTAATCAGCCCCAGCATTTT. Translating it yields CAWSVFNQPQHF.

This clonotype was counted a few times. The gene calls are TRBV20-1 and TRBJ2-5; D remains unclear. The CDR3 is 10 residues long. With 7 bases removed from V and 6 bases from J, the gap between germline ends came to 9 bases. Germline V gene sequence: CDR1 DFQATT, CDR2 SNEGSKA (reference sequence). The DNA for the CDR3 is TGCAGTGTCAGACGCCAGACCCAGTACTTC. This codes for CSVRRQTQYF.

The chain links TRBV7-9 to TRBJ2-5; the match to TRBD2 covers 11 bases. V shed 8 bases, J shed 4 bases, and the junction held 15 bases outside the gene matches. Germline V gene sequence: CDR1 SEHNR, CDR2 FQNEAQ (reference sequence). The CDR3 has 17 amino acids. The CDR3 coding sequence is TGTGCCAGCGGATCGAAAATCCTAGCGGGAGGAGTAGAGACCCAGTACTTC. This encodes CASGSKILAGGVETQYF.

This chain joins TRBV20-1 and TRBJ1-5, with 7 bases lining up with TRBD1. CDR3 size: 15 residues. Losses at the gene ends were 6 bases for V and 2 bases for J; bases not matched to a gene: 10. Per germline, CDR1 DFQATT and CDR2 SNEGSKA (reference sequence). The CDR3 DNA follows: TGCAGTGCGGAGGAGGGGGCGGGAGGCAATCAGCCCCAGCATTTT. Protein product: CSAEEGAGGNQPQHF.